What follows describes a single T cell receptor (beta chain). Its antigen is as yet unknown. This entry is derived from a study of blood T cells in healthy people across ages. Overall study: Template switching picked up about one barcoded beta molecule for each two T cells.

Points from the study as a whole: Relative to aged donors, long-lived donors carried more naive CD4+ cells and displayed higher diversity.

The CDR3 spans 14 residues. Germline V gene sequence: CDR1 SEHNR, CDR2 FQNEAQ (reference sequence). With V trimmed by 4 bases and J by 8 bases, 9 bases remained unmatched. PCR was performed a second time for roughly 7 to 11 cycles using a sample-barcoded 5' primer and a J-beta primer mix. Each of the cDNA molecules was tagged by a template-switch adaptor with 12 random nucleotides. TCRdb fed the 5' RACE reads into MiXCR, producing one record per CDR3 protein. This sample has about 810,000 distinct CDR3 sequences, with 30% to 45% found just once. The chain combines TRBV7-9 with TRBJ1-1, with 8 bases matching TRBD1. This TCR was recovered from a man aged 18 to 30 in good health. The specimen was blood. The DNA for the CDR3 is TGTGCCAGCAGCTCACAGGGGGTGTACTCCGAAGCTTTCTTT. Translation: CASSSQGVYSEAFF.